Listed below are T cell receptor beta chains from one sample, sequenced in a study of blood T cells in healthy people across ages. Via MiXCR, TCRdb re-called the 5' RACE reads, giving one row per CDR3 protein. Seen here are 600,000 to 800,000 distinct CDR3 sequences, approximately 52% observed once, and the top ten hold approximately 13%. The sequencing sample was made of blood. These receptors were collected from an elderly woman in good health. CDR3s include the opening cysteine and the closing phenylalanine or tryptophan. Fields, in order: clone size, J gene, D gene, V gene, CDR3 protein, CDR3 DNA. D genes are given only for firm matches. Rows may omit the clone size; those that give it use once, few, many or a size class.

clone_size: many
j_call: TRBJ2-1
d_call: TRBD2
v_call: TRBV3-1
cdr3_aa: CASSQLGLEQFF
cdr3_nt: TGTGCCAGCAGCCAATTGGGACTAGAGCAGTTCTTC

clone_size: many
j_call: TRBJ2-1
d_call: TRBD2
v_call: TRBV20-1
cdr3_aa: CSARVGGSSYNEQFF
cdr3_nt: TGCAGTGCTAGAGTGGGCGGGAGCTCCTACAATGAGCAGTTCTTC

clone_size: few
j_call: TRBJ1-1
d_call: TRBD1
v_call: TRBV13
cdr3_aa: CASSSRTGLHTEAFF
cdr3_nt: TGTGCCAGCAGCTCCCGGACAGGGCTACACACTGAAGCTTTCTTT

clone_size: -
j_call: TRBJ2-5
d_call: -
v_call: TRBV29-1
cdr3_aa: CSVDRDGLRETQYF
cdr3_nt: TGCAGCGTTGACAGGGACGGCTTGCGAGAGACCCAGTACTTC

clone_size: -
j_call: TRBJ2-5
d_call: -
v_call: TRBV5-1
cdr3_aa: CASSFQRRQETQYF
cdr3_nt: TGCGCCAGCAGCTTTCAGCGTCGGCAAGAGACCCAGTACTTC

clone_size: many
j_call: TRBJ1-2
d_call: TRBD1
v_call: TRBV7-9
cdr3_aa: CASSLKDRGNYGYTF
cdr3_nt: TGTGCCAGCAGCTTAAAAGACAGGGGAAATTATGGCTACACCTTC

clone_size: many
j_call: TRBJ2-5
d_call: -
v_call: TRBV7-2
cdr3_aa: CASSLGGDQETQYF
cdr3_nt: TGTGCCAGCAGCTTAGGAGGGGATCAAGAGACCCAGTACTTC

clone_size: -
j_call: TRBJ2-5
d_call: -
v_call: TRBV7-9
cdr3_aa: CASSPRDGLVETQYF
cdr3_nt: TGTGCCAGCAGCCCCCGGGATGGTTTAGTGGAGACCCAGTACTTC

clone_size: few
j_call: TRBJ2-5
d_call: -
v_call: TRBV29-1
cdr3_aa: CSVIGLQETQYF
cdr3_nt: TGCAGCGTCATCGGACTTCAAGAGACCCAGTACTTC

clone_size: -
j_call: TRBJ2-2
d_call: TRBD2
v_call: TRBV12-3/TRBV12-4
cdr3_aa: CASSEGTRGTGELFF
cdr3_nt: TGTGCCAGCAGTGAAGGGACTAGAGGGACCGGGGAGCTGTTTTTT

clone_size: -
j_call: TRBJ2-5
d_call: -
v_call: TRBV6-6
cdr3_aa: CASSRLDRQETQYF
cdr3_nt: TGTGCCAGCAGTCGCCTCGACAGGCAAGAGACCCAGTACTTC

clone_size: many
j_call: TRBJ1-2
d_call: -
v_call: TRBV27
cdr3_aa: CASSLSGGKYGYTF
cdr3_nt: TGTGCCAGCAGTTTATCCGGGGGCAAGTATGGCTACACCTTC

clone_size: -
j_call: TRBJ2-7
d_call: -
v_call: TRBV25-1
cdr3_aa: CASSSPRSDEQYF
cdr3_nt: TGTGCCAGCAGTTCCCCCCGGTCTGACGAGCAGTACTTC

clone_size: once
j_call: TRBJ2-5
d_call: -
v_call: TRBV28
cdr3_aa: CASSPRWRPMKTQYF
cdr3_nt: TGTGCCAGCAGTCCTCGGTGGAGACCAATGAAGACCCAGTACTTC

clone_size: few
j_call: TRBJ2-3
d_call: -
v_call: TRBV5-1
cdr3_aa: CASSPLSPGEGDTQYF
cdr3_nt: TGCGCCAGCAGCCCCCTGAGTCCAGGGGAAGGAGATACGCAGTATTTT

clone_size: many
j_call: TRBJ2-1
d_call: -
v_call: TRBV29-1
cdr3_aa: CSVQTSLANEQFF
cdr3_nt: TGCAGCGTTCAGACTAGTTTAGCCAATGAGCAGTTCTTC

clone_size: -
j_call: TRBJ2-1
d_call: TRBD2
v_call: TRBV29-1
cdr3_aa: CSVELAGGFDEQFF
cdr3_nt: TGCAGCGTTGAATTAGCGGGAGGTTTCGATGAGCAGTTTTTC

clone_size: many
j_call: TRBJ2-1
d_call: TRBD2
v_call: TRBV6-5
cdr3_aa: CASSVFDSPGLAALRQFF
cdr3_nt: TGTGCCAGCAGTGTATTCGACTCACCGGGACTAGCGGCACTAAGGCAGTTCTTC

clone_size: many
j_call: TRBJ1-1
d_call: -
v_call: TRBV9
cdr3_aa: CASSPRGVRFVTEAFF
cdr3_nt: TGTGCCAGCAGCCCCCGAGGCGTTCGATTCGTCACTGAAGCTTTCTTT

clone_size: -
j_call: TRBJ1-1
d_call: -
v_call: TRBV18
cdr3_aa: CASPSNMNTEAFF
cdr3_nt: TGTGCCAGTCCTTCAAATATGAACACTGAAGCTTTCTTT

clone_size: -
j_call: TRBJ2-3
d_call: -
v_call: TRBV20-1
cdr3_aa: CSALPLTDTQYF
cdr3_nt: TGCAGTGCCCTGCCTCTCACAGATACGCAGTATTTT

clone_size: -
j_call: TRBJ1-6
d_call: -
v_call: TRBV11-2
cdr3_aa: CASSLETSPLHF
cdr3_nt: TGTGCCAGCAGCTTAGAGACGTCACCCCTCCACTTT

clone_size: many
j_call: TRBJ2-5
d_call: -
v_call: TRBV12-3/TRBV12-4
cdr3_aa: CASRRGPKSQETQYF
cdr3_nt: TGTGCCAGCAGACGCGGACCAAAATCACAAGAGACCCAGTACTTC

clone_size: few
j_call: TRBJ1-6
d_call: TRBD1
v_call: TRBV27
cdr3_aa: CASSLYGTGTSPLHF
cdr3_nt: TGTGCCAGCAGTTTATATGGGACAGGGACCTCTCCCCTCCACTTT

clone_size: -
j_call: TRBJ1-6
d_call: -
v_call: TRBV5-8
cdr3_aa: CASSGWPNSPLHF
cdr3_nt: TGTGCCAGCTCCGGGTGGCCTAATTCACCCCTCCACTTT

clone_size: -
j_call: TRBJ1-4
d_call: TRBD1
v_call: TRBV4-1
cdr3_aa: CASSMPGTGYEKLFF
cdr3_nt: TGCGCCAGCAGCATGCCCGGGACAGGGTATGAAAAACTGTTTTTT

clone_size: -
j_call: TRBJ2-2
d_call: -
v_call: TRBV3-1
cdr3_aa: CASSQGSPGVDTGELFF
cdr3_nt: TGTGCCAGCAGCCAAGGATCGCCAGGGGTCGACACCGGGGAGCTGTTTTTT

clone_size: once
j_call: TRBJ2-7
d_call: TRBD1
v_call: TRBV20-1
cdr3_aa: CSGNRGFPGEQYF
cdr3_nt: TGCAGTGGAAACAGGGGATTTCCGGGCGAGCAGTACTTC

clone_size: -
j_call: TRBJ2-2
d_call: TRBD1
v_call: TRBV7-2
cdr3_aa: CASSPDRGSGELFF
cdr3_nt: TGTGCCAGCAGCCCGGACAGGGGCAGCGGGGAGCTGTTTTTT

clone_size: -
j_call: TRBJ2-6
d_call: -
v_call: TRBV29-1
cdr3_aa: CSVRWQGSIGGANVLTF
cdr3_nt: TGCAGCGTGCGGTGGCAGGGTAGCATTGGTGGGGCCAACGTCCTGACTTTC

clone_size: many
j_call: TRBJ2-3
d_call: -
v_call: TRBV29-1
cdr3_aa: CSAGTGGTDTQYF
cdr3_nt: TGCAGCGCCGGGACCGGAGGCACAGATACGCAGTATTTT

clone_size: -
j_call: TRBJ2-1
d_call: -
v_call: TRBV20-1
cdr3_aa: CSASHEGYNEQFF
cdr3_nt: TGCAGTGCTAGTCATGAAGGTTACAATGAGCAGTTCTTC

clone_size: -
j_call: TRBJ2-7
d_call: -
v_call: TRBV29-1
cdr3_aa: CSVPAAGKLTEQYF
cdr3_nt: TGCAGCGTTCCCGCCGCCGGGAAACTGACCGAGCAGTACTTC

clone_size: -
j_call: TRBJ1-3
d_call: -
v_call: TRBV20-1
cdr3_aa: CSARGGSSSGSTIYF
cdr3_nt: TGCAGTGCTAGGGGGGGGTCTAGCTCTGGAAGCACCATATATTTT

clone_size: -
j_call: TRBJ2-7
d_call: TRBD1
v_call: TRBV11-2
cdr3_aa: CASSLGTGGFEEQYF
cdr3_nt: TGTGCCAGCAGCTTAGGGACAGGGGGTTTTGAAGAGCAGTACTTC

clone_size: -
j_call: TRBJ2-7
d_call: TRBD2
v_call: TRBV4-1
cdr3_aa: CASSQAGLAGLAYEQYF
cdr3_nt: TGCGCCAGCAGCCAAGCGGGACTAGCGGGATTAGCCTACGAGCAGTACTTC

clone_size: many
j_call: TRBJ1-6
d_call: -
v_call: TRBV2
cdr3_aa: CASSGLDTHNSPLHF
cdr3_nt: TGTGCCAGCAGTGGATTGGACACCCACAATTCACCCCTCCACTTT

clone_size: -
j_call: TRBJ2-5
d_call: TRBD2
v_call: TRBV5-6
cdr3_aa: CASSFQLAGELETQYF
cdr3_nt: TGTGCCAGCAGCTTCCAACTAGCGGGGGAGCTAGAGACCCAGTACTTC

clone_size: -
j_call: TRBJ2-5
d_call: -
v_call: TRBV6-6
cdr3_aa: CASSCFFISEETQYF
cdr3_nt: TGTGCCAGCAGTTGCTTTTTCATAAGTGAAGAGACCCAGTACTTC

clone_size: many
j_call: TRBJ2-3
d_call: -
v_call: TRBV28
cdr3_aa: CASSLAGFRMDTQYF
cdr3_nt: TGTGCCAGCAGTTTGGCGGGCTTTAGGATGGATACGCAGTATTTT

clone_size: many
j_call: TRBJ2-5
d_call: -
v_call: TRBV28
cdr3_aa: CASSFKALGKETQYF
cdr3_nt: TGTGCCAGCAGTTTCAAGGCCCTGGGGAAAGAGACCCAGTACTTC

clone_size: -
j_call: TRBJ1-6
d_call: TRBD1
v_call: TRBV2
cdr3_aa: CASSGTGRNSPLHF
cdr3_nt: TGTGCCAGCAGTGGGACAGGGCGGAATTCACCCCTCCACTTT

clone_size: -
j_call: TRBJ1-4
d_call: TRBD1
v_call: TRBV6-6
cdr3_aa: CASRRTGGGSTNEKLFF
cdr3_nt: TGTGCCAGCAGACGAACAGGGGGAGGTTCGACTAATGAAAAACTGTTTTTT

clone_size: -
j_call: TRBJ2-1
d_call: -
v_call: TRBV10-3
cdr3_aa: CAIRQGGDAYNEQFF
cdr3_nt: TGTGCCATCAGACAAGGGGGTGACGCATACAATGAGCAGTTCTTC

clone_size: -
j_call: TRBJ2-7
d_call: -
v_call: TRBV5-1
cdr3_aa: CASSQISGTAPYEQYF
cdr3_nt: TGCGCCAGCAGCCAAATCTCCGGGACGGCTCCCTACGAGCAGTACTTC

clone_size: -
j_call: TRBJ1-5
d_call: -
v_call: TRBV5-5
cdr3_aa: CASSLQVYQSQHF
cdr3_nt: TGTGCCAGCAGCCTACAGGTATATCAGTCCCAGCATTTT

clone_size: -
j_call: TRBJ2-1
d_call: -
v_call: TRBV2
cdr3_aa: CASSPTDGYNEQFF
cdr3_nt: TGTGCCAGCAGTCCCACGGACGGATACAATGAGCAGTTCTTC

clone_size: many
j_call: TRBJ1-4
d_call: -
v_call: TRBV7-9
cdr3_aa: CASRFGGEKLFF
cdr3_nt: TGTGCCAGCAGGTTTGGAGGTGAAAAACTGTTTTTT

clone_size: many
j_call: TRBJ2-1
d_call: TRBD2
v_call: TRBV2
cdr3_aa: CASRAQARLAFLEKFF
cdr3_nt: TGTGCCAGCAGGGCCCAGGCGAGACTAGCTTTCTTGGAGAAGTTCTTC